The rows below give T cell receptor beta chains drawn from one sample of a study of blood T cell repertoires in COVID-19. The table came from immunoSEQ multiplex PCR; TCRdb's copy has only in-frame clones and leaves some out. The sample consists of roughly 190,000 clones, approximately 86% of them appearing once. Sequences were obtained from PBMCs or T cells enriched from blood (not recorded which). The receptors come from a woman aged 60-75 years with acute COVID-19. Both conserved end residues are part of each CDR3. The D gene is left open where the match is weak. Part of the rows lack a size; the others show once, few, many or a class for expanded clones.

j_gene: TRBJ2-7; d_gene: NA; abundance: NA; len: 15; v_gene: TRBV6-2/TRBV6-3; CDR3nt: TGTGCCAGCAGCCCCGGGACAAGTCTCGACTACGAGCAGTACTTC; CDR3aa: CASSPGTSLDYEQYF
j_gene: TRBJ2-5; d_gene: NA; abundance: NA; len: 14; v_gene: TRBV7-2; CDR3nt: TGTGCCAGCAGCTTTACGGGGGACCAAGAGACCCAGTACTTC; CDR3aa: CASSFTGDQETQYF
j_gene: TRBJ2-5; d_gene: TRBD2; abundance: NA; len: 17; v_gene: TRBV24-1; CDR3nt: TGTGCCACCAGTGAGGGGGGACTAGCGGGACTCCAAGAGACCCAGTACTTC; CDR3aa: CATSEGGLAGLQETQYF
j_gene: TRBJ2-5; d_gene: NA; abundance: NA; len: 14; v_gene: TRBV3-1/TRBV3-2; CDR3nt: TGTGCCAGCAGCCGCGGGGCAGGCCAAGAGACCCAGTACTTC; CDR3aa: CASSRGAGQETQYF
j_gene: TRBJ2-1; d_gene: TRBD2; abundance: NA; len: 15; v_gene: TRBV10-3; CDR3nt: TGTGCCATCAGTCCTAGCGGGAGGCACTACAATGAGCAGTTCTTC; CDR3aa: CAISPSGRHYNEQFF
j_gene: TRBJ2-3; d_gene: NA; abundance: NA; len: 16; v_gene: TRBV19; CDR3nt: TGTGCCAGTAGTGCCCCCCAGGGGGGAGTTACAGATACGCAGTATTTT; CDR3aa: CASSAPQGGVTDTQYF
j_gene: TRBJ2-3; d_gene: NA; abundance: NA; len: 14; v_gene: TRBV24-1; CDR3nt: TGTGCCACCAGTGATGCCTTCCTACTTGATACGCAGTATTTT; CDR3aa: CATSDAFLLDTQYF
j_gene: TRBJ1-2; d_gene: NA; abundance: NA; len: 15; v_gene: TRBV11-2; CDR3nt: TGTGCCAGCAACCAACCGACAGGCAAGGACTATGGCTACACCTTC; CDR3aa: CASNQPTGKDYGYTF
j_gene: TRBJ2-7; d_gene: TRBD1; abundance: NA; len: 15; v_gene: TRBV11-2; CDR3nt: TGTGCCAGCAGCCGCGGGACAGGGGGCCCCTACGAGCAGTACTTC; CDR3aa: CASSRGTGGPYEQYF
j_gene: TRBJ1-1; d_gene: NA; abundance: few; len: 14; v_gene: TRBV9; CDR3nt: TGTGCCAGCAGCGCAATGCCAGGGAACACTGAAGCTTTCTTT; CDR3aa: CASSAMPGNTEAFF
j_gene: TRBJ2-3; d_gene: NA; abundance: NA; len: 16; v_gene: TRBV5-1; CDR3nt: TGCGCCAGCAGCTTGCTTGGAACGGGAGCCCCAGATACGCAGTATTTT; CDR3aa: CASSLLGTGAPDTQYF
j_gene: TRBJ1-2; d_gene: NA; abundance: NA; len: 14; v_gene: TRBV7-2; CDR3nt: TGTGCCAGCAGCTTAATGTCAGGGGACTATGGCTACACCTTC; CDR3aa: CASSLMSGDYGYTF
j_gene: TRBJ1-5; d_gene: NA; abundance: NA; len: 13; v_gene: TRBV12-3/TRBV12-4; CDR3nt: TGTGCCAGCAGTTTAACAGGAAATCAGCCCCAGCATTTT; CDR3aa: CASSLTGNQPQHF
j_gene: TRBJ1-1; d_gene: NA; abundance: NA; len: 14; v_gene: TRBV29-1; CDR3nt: TGCAGCGCCCCTTTTTGGGGAGCGGGCACTGAAGCTTTCTTT; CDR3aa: CSAPFWGAGTEAFF
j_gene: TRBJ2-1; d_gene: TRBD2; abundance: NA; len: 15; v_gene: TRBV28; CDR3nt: TGTGCCAGCAGACCTACTAGCGGGGGGGTCACCGGGCAGTTCTTC; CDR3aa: CASRPTSGGVTGQFF
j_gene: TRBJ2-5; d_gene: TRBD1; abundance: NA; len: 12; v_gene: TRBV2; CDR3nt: TGTGCCAGCACAGGGGGCTTAAGGACCCAGTACTTC; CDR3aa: CASTGGLRTQYF
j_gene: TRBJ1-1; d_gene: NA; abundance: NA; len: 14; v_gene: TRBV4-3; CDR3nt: TGCGCCAGCAACCACGGGGAGAAGAACACTGAAGCTTTCTTT; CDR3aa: CASNHGEKNTEAFF
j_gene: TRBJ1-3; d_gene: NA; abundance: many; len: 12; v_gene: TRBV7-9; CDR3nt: TGTGCCAGCACGTCAGGGGCGAACACCATATATTTT; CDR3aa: CASTSGANTIYF
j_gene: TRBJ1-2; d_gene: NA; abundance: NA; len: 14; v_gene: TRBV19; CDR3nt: TGTGCCAGTAGTATAGCCAACAGGAACTATGGCTACACCTTC; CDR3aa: CASSIANRNYGYTF
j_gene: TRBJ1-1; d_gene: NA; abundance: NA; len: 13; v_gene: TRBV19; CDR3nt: TGTGCCAGTAGTATAGAACTGAGGACTGAAGCTTTCTTT; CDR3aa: CASSIELRTEAFF
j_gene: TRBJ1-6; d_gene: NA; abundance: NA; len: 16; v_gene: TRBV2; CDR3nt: TGTGCCAGCAGCCAAGGGGGACACTCCTATAATTCACCCCTCCACTTT; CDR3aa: CASSQGGHSYNSPLHF
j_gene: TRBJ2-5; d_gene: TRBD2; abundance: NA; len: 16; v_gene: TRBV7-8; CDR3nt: TGTGCCAGCAGCTTAGATCCCGGGGGGGGTCGGGAGACCCAGTACTTC; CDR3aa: CASSLDPGGGRETQYF
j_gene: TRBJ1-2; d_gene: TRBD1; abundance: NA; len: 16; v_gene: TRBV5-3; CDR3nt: TGTGCCAGAAGCTTGCGGGACAGGGATACTAACTATGGCTACACCTTC; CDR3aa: CARSLRDRDTNYGYTF
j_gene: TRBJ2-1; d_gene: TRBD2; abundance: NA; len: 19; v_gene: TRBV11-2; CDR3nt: TGTGCCAGCAGCTTTAGGAGGAGGGGGGGAACTAGCGGGAGGAATGAGCAGTTCTTC; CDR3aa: CASSFRRRGGTSGRNEQFF
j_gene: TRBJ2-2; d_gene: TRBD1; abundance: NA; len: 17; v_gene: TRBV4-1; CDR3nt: TGCGCCAGCAGCCAAGGGGCCCGCAGGGGGCCCACCGGGGAGCTGTTTTTT; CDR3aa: CASSQGARRGPTGELFF
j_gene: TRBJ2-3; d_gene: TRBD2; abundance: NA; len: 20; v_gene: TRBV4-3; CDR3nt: TGCGCCAGCAGCCAAGATCGCCCGTCCTTACTAGCGGGGGCGATAGATACGCAGTATTTT; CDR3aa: CASSQDRPSLLAGAIDTQYF
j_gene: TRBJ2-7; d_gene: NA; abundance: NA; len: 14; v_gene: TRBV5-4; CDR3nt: TGTGCCAGCAGCTTGTCGCCGAGCAGGTACGAGCAGTACTTC; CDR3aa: CASSLSPSRYEQYF
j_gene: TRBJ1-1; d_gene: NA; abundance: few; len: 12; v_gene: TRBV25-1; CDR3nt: TGTGCCAGCAAGGACAGTCATTTGAGGGCTTTCTTT; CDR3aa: CASKDSHLRAFF
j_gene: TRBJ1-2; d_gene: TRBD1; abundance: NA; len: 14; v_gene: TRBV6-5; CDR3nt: TGTGCCAGCAGGCCACAGGGGTTTAACTATGGCTACACCTTC; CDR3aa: CASRPQGFNYGYTF
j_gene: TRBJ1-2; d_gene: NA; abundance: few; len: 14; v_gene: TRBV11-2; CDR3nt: TGTGCCAGCAGCTCCCACAGGGCGGGAGGGGGCTACACCTTC; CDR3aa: CASSSHRAGGGYTF
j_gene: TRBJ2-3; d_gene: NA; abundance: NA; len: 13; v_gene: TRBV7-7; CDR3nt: TGTGCCAGCAGTTATCGACTAGGAGGTACGCAGTATTTT; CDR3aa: CASSYRLGGTQYF
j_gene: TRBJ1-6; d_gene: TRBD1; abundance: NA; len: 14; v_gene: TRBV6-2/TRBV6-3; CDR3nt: TGTGCCAGCAGCTGGGACAGGGAACATTCACCCCTCCACTTT; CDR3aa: CASSWDREHSPLHF
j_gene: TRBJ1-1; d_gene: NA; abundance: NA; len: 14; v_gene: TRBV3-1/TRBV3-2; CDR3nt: TGTGCCAGCAGCCAATTGCAGGACAACTCTGAAGCTTTCTTT; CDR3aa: CASSQLQDNSEAFF
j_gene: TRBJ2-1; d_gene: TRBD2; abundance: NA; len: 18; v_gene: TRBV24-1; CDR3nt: TGTGCCACCAGTGACTTTGCAGGGGGACTAGCGGGCAGCAATGAGCAGTTCTTC; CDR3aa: CATSDFAGGLAGSNEQFF
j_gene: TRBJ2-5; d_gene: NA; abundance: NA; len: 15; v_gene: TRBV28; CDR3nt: TGTGCCAGCACCGAGGGACCTGGAGGGCAAGAGACCCAGTACTTC; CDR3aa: CASTEGPGGQETQYF
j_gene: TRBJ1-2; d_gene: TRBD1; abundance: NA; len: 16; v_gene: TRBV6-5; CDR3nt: TGTGCCAGCAGTTACGGAACAGGGGCGGGTAACTATGGCTACACCTTC; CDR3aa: CASSYGTGAGNYGYTF
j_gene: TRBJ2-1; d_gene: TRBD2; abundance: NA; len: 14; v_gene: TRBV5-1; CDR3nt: TGCGCCAGCAGCTCCCCTAGCGGGAGCCATGAGCAGTTCTTC; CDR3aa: CASSSPSGSHEQFF
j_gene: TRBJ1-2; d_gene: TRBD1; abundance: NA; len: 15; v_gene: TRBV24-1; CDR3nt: TGTGCCACCAGTGATGGACAGGGAATGGACTATGGCTACACCTTC; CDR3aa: CATSDGQGMDYGYTF
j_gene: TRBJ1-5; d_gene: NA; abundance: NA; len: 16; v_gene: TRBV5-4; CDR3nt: TGTGCCAGCAGCTTGGGGGGCAAGGAGGGGAGGCAGCCCCAGCATTTT; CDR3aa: CASSLGGKEGRQPQHF
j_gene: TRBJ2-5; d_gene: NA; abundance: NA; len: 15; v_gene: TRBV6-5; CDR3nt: TGTGCCAGCAGTTACAGTCCATCCCCAAGAGAAACCCAGTACTTC; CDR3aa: CASSYSPSPRETQYF
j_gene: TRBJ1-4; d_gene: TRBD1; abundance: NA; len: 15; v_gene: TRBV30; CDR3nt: TGTGCCTCCGCGTCCCAGGGGGCCGCTAATGAAAAACTGTTTTTT; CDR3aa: CASASQGAANEKLFF
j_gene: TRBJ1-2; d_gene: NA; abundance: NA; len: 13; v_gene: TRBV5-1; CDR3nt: TGCGCCAGCAGGTCGGGACAATACTATGGCTACACCTTC; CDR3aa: CASRSGQYYGYTF
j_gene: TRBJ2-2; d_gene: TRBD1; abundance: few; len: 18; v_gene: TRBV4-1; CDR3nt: TGCGCCAGCAGCCCCCATCTAAACAGGGGAGCGAACACCGGGGAGCTGTTTTTT; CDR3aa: CASSPHLNRGANTGELFF
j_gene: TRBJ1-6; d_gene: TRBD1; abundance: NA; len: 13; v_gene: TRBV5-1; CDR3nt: TGCGCCAGCAGCGCCCGGGACAGGGTTACCCTCCACTTT; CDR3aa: CASSARDRVTLHF
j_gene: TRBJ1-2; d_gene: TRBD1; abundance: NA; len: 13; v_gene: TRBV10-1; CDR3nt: TGCGCCAGCAGTGAGTCACAGGGGAGCGGCTACACCTTC; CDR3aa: CASSESQGSGYTF